This is a list of T cell receptor beta chains from one sample in a study of early stage breast cancer tumors. TCRdb's table, derived via immunoSEQ multiplex PCR, lists solely in-frame clones and lacks some. The sample shows around 13,000 clones, about 79% of them seen only once. Source material: normal breast tissue next to the tumor. These receptors all come from a person in their fifties with breast cancer. Both conserved end residues are part of each CDR3. D genes are given only for firm matches. Clone size is not always given. Where it is, it says once, few, many or a class for expanded clones.

>NA|NA|TRBJ2-1|TRBV4-3
TGCGCCAGCAGCCAAGATCCAGGAGCCTACAATGAGCAGTTCTTC
CASSQDPGAYNEQFF
>TRBD1|NA|TRBJ2-4|TRBV19
TGTGCCAGTAGCCCCCGGGCGGGGACAGGGAAGAACATTCAGTACTTC
CASSPRAGTGKNIQYF
>TRBD1|once|TRBJ1-6|TRBV5-1
TGCGCCAGCAGATCCGGGACAGGGGCCGGAGATTTTGATTCACCCCTCCACTTT
CASRSGTGAGDFDSPLHF
>NA|NA|TRBJ2-6|TRBV11-2
TGTGCCAGCAGCTTAGCCTTCTCTGGGGCCAACGTCCTGACTTTC
CASSLAFSGANVLTF
>TRBD1|NA|TRBJ2-1|TRBV6-6
TGTGCCAGCAGTTACGCCGGGACAGGGAATGAGCAGTTCTTC
CASSYAGTGNEQFF
>NA|NA|TRBJ2-3|TRBV29-1
TGCAGCGCCTACAGGATGGGAACAGATACGCAGTATTTT
CSAYRMGTDTQYF
>TRBD2|NA|TRBJ2-1|TRBV11-2
TGTGCCAGCAGCACACTAGCGGGAGCAAGCTCCTACAATGAGCAGTTCTTC
CASSTLAGASSYNEQFF
>NA|NA|TRBJ2-1|TRBV5-8
TGTGCCAGCAGCTTGGTAGGAGGGCCAATCAATGAGCAGTTCTTC
CASSLVGGPINEQFF
>TRBD2|NA|TRBJ2-5|TRBV27
TGTGCCAGCAGTCCCCGGGGGGGAGAGACCCAGTACTTC
CASSPRGGETQYF
>NA|NA|TRBJ1-2|TRBV27
TGTGCCAGCAGTTTAAAGGGGTCTGGCTACACCTTC
CASSLKGSGYTF
>NA|NA|TRBJ2-2|TRBV4-1
TGCGCCAGCAGCCGGTACCTGGCCGGTGCCGAGGGGAACACCGGGGAGCTGTTTTTT
CASSRYLAGAEGNTGELFF
>TRBD2|few|TRBJ2-2|TRBV5-1
TGCGCCAGCAGCGCAACTAGCGGGAGGAACACCGGGGAGCTGTTTTTT
CASSATSGRNTGELFF
>NA|NA|TRBJ1-5|TRBV6-5
TGTGCCAGCAGTCCCTGGGGGGCAAGCCAGCCCCAGCATTTT
CASSPWGASQPQHF
>NA|NA|TRBJ2-5|TRBV7-2
TGTGCCAGCAGCTATGACACACAGGGATACGGGGAGACCCAGTACTTC
CASSYDTQGYGETQYF
>NA|few|TRBJ1-2|TRBV7-6
TGTGCCAGCAGCTTAGACCCATCGGGAGGCTACACCTTC
CASSLDPSGGYTF
>NA|NA|TRBJ2-7|TRBV27
TGTGCCAGCAGTTCCCCTTTCTACACGGACGAGCAGTACTTC
CASSSPFYTDEQYF
>NA|NA|TRBJ1-1|TRBV30
TGTGCCTGGAGTGTAGGCCCCAGGGCCACTGAAGCTTTCTTT
CAWSVGPRATEAFF
>NA|NA|TRBJ2-5|TRBV18
TGTGCCAGCTCAGTCCAAGAGACCCAGTACTTC
CASSVQETQYF
>NA|NA|TRBJ2-1|TRBV7-8
TGTGCCAGCAGCCCTGACATTCCCTCCTACAATGAGCAGTTCTTC
CASSPDIPSYNEQFF
>TRBD1|NA|TRBJ1-5|TRBV11-2
TGTGCCAGCAGCTTAGGGGCAGGGGGCGGACAGCCCCAGCATTTT
CASSLGAGGGQPQHF
>NA|NA|TRBJ2-1|TRBV10-3
TGTGCCATCAGTGACCAACTGGATGGAAATGAGCAGTTCTTC
CAISDQLDGNEQFF
>TRBD2|NA|TRBJ2-3|TRBV11-2
TGTGCCAGCAGCTTAGCCGGGGGGGCGGTTTTGGGTGATACGCAGTATTTT
CASSLAGGAVLGDTQYF
>NA|NA|TRBJ2-5|TRBV7-2
TGTGCCAGCAGCCCAGGACAGAAAGAGACCCAGTACTTC
CASSPGQKETQYF
>NA|NA|TRBJ2-5|TRBV6-1
TGTGCCAGCAGTGATCCCAGGACAGCTCAAGAGACCCAGTACTTC
CASSDPRTAQETQYF
>TRBD1|NA|TRBJ2-7|TRBV19
TGTGCCAGTAGTACACAGGGGGCCAACGAGCAGTACTTC
CASSTQGANEQYF
>NA|NA|TRBJ1-4|TRBV30
TGTGCCTGGAGTAGGCAGCAAACTAATGAAAAACTGTTTTTT
CAWSRQQTNEKLFF
>NA|NA|TRBJ1-2|TRBV13
TGTGCCAGCAGCTTAGGGGGGTCCTATGGCTACACCTTC
CASSLGGSYGYTF
>TRBD1|NA|TRBJ2-2|TRBV6-4
TGTGCCAGCAGTCCGGGACAGGATGACACCGGGGAGCTGTTTTTT
CASSPGQDDTGELFF
>TRBD1|NA|TRBJ2-7|TRBV7-8
TGTGCCAGCAGCCGTGCACGGGGACAGGGGTACGAGCAGTACTTC
CASSRARGQGYEQYF
>TRBD2|NA|TRBJ2-3|TRBV7-2
TGTGCCAGCAGCTTAGTGCTTGGCGGGAGACCCCCAGATACGCAGTATTTT
CASSLVLGGRPPDTQYF
>NA|once|TRBJ2-3|TRBV4-1
TGCGCCAGCAGCCAAGAAACGGTTGGGACGGGCACAGATACGCAGTATTTT
CASSQETVGTGTDTQYF
>NA|NA|TRBJ1-5|TRBV6-5
TGTGCCAGCAGTTACTCGGGGAGGGCCAATCAGCCCCAGCATTTT
CASSYSGRANQPQHF
>NA|once|TRBJ2-7|TRBV4-1
TGCGCCAGCAGCCAAGATTGGGGAAGGACAAAAACCTACGAGCAGTACTTC
CASSQDWGRTKTYEQYF
>NA|medium-sized|TRBJ1-4|TRBV19
TGTGCCAGTAGTCTACGGACCGAGAATGAAAAACTGTTTTTT
CASSLRTENEKLFF
>TRBD1|NA|TRBJ1-1|TRBV4-2
TGTGCCAGCAGTCTCAGGGGGGCGAACACTGAAGCTTTCTTT
CASSLRGANTEAFF